This TCR beta chain emerged from a study of PD-1 blockade in classical Hodgkin lymphoma. Data came from immunoSEQ multiplex PCR; TCRdb stores just in-frame clones and leaves some out. The repertoire includes roughly 97,000 clones, around 80% of them detected once, and over 9% sits in the top ten. Each patient experienced a relapse that followed autologous stem cell transplantation, and brentuximab vedotin exposure varied. The trim removed 4 bases at V and 4 bases at J, leaving 6 bases unmatched. Germline V gives CDR1 SGHRS, CDR2 YFSETQ. The CDR3 is made up of 15 amino acids. Study outcomes and limitations: CD4+ but not CD8+ TCR diversity rose significantly by C4D1.

To note about this clone: Its antigen is as yet unknown.

The chain couples TRBV5-1 to TRBJ2-2; 8 bases fit TRBD1. The receptor comes from a human donor with classical Hodgkin lymphoma. This material consisted of peripheral blood mononuclear cells (PBMCs), taken at baseline. The CDR3 loop reads CASSTGQEVTGELFF. CDR3 DNA: TGCGCCAGCAGCACGGGACAGGAAGTCACCGGGGAGCTGTTTTTT.